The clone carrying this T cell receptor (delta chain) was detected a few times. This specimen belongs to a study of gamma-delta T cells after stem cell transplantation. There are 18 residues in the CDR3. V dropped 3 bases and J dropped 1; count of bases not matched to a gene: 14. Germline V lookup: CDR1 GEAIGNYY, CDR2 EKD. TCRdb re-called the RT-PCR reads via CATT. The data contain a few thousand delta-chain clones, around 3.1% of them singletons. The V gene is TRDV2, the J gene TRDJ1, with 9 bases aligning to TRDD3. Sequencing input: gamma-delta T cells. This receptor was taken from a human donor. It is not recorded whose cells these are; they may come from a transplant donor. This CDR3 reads CACDFLVLGDKGTDKLIF. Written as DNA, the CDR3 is TGTGCCTGTGACTTCCTAGTACTGGGGGACAAGGGCACCGATAAACTCATCTTT.